The TCR beta chain described here comes from a study of human T cells and chemical hapten exposure. Per the original methods: Across samples, TCR counts had a median of roughly 96,000 and ranged from roughly 23,224 to 690,600. TCRdb reprocessed the RACE reads via MiXCR and lists one record per CDR3 protein. It is TCRdb's table, rather than the study itself, that gives the V and J calls and clone size. The sample lists approximately 79,000 distinct CDR3 sequences, 7% to 9% occurring once. Germline trimming cut 7 bases from V and 1 base from J; bases unmatched to any gene: 9. The CDR3 covers 15 residues. Sample time point: healthy volunteer bleed at 6 weeks. Someone pulled total RNA out of unfractionated whole blood.

The origin of this receptor is a male donor in good health. Some clones in this sample may be carry-over from other donors' samples. The specimen sequenced was whole blood. The chain uses TRBV12-3 or TRBV12-4 and TRBJ2-7; 8 nucleotides align to TRBD2. The CDR3 region is CASTPGSSGSYEQYF. The CDR3 region has the DNA TGTGCCAGCACCCCAGGCTCTAGCGGGTCCTACGAGCAGTACTTC.